The 13 T cell receptor beta chains below were found in one sample sequenced in a study of T-cell memory formation after mild COVID-19. MiXCR, run by TCRdb on the 5' RACE reads, gives a single entry per CDR3 protein. The table lists about 430,000 distinct CDR3 sequences, 20% to 30% of them singletons. The sequencing sample was made of PBMCs or a T cell subset sorted from them (not recorded which). Every receptor here comes from an adult woman who had mild COVID-19 (a few samples of this study predate the infection). Cell type and time point are not known.

The chain couples TRBV15 to TRBJ2-1; D may be TRBD2 (6 bases). The V end was cut by 0 bases, the J end by 15 bases, with 12 bases between. The CDR3 contains 12 residues. Germline loops: CDR1 LNHNV, CDR2 YYDKDF (reference sequence). CDR3 loop: CATSRDEAEGFF. The CDR3 bases are TGTGCCACCAGCAGAGATGAGGCGGAGGGGTTCTTC. The full variable domain, rest sourced from reference TRBV15 and TRBJ2-1, is DAMVIQNPRYQVTQFGKPVTLSCSQTLNHNVMYWYQQKSSQAPKLLFHYYDKDFNNEADTPDNFQSRRPNTSFCFLDIRSPGLGDTAMYLCATSRDEAEGFFGPGTRLTVL.

This clonotype was recorded many times. V is TRBV7-9 and J is TRBJ2-1; the match to TRBD2 covers 9 bases. V shed 5 bases and J 7 bases; nucleotides not matched to a gene: 12. The CDR3 loop spans 16 amino acids. Germline V gene data show CDR1 as SEHNR and CDR2 as FQNEAQ (reference sequence). CDR3 sequence (DNA): TGTGCCAGCAGCGCGCTCTCGGGGACTAGCCCGAATGAGCAGTTCTTC. It translates to CASSALSGTSPNEQFF.

V is TRBV7-8 and J is TRBJ2-3; D tentatively fits TRBD1 or TRBD2 (5 bases each). Between the trimmed V and J ends, which lost 6 bases and 2 bases, there was a span of 18 bases. CDR1 and CDR2 from the germline V gene are SGHVS and FQNEAQ. This CDR3 has 16 amino acids. The CDR3 coding sequence is TGTGCCAGCAGATCGGGGCCCTTTTCCTCCACAGATACGCAGTATTTT. Its protein product is CASRSGPFSSTDTQYF.

The chain uses TRBV5-1 and TRBJ1-1; no reliable D call. In germline, CDR1 is SGHRS, CDR2 YFSETQ. The V and J ends lost 3 bases and 4 bases respectively, with 16 bases between them. The CDR3 runs to 15 residues. The CDR3 DNA sequence: TGCGCCAGCAGCTCATTGGGTCCCCAAGCCACTGAAGCTTTCTTT. As protein: CASSSLGPQATEAFF.

This clonotype was detected a few times. The rearrangement uses TRBV7-2 and TRBJ2-3; D possibly matches TRBD1 or TRBD2 (6 bases each). V lost 1 base to trimming and J lost 5 bases, with 16 bases between them. Germline CDR1 and CDR2: SGHTA and FQGNSA. CDR3 length: 16 residues. The chain's CDR3 is CASSLGGWGAEDTQYF. The CDR3 coding sequence is TGTGCCAGCAGCTTAGGGGGTTGGGGGGCGGAAGATACGCAGTATTTT.

The rearrangement uses TRBV6-2 or TRBV6-3 and TRBJ1-3; D call uncertain. Germline loops: CDR1 MNHEY, CDR2 SVGEGT. There are 13 residues in the CDR3. The V gene lost 5 bases and the J gene lost 11 bases, with 16 bases spanning the gap. The CDR3, as DNA: TGTGCCAGCAGTCCCCCTGCGGGGAGAGCCATATATTTT. This gives the protein CASSPPAGRAIYF.

This clonotype has a count of ten or more. This chain uses TRBV6-1 with TRBJ1-1; the D gene is possibly TRBD1 (5 bases). Between the trimmed V and J ends, which lost 8 bases and 2 bases, there was a span of 15 bases. This CDR3 is 14 amino acids long. CDR1 MNHNS and CDR2 SASEGT come from the germline V gene. The CDR3 DNA reads as TGTGCCAGCCCCTTGGGGGTCCGAAACACTGAAGCTTTCTTT. It translates to CASPLGVRNTEAFF.

A few counts support this clonotype. The chain uses TRBV24-1 and TRBJ2-5, with 13 bases fitting TRBD2. This CDR3 region has 15 residues. The germline V gene has CDR1 KGHDR and CDR2 SFDVKD. After removal of 3 bases from V and 4 bases from J, the junction contained 1 base not matched to a gene. CDR3 loop: CATSDRLAGGETQYF. The CDR3 DNA follows: TGTGCCACCAGTGATCGACTAGCGGGAGGAGAGACCCAGTACTTC.

The chain employs TRBV5-1 and TRBJ2-7; D is uncertain. CDR3 length: 12 amino acids. CDR1 and CDR2 (germline): SGHRS, YFSETQ. The ends were cut back, 6 bases at V and 2 bases at J, with 9 bases in the middle. CDR3 sequence (DNA): TGCGCCAGCACAGGTAAAGCCTACGAGCAGTACTTC. Residues: CASTGKAYEQYF.

This sequence joins TRBV27 and TRBJ2-6; D gene unclear. The germline V and J ends were trimmed by 7 bases and 0 bases, with 10 bases remaining between them. This CDR3 comprises 15 residues. Germline V gives CDR1 MNHEY, CDR2 SMNVEV (reference sequence). CDR3 sequence reads: CASKTVSSGANVLTF. The DNA of the CDR3 is TGTGCCAGCAAAACAGTTAGCTCTGGGGCCAACGTCCTGACTTTC.

A note on this clonotype: The junction and the germline gene differ at one end; a read error may be behind it. This CDR3 reads CASSLHEYNEQFF. The CDR3 DNA sequence: TGTGCTAGCAGCTTACATGAGTACAATGAGCAGTTCTTC. The chain recombines TRBV7-7 with TRBJ2-1; D not resolved. The CDR3 consists of 13 residues. Germline lookup yields CDR1 SSHAT and CDR2 FNYEAQ (reference sequence).

V gene TRBV6-2 or TRBV6-3 combines with J gene TRBJ2-2; possibly TRBD1 for D (5 bases). This CDR3 spans 15 amino acids. Per germline, CDR1 MNHEY and CDR2 SVGEGT. V dropped 8 bases and J dropped 6 bases, with 19 bases sitting between them. The CDR3 loop is CASDGAVRAPGELFF. In nucleotides, the CDR3 is TGTGCCAGCGATGGGGCCGTAAGGGCCCCCGGGGAGCTGTTTTTT.

The chain joins TRBV12-3 or TRBV12-4 to TRBJ1-1; 8 nucleotides line up with TRBD1. Losses at the gene ends were 1 base for V and 6 bases for J; bases not matched to a gene: 4. This CDR3 has 14 amino acids. The CDR3 protein is CASSLGGQAAEAFF. DNA for the CDR3: TGTGCCAGCAGTTTAGGGGGACAGGCAGCTGAAGCTTTCTTT.